This T cell receptor (beta chain) comes out of a study of T-cell reconstitution after alpha-beta-depleted transplantation in children. Study-level findings and limits: Surviving recipient T cells and thymic progenitors produced the high day-60 TCRbeta diversity seen in some patients. Fresh T-cell production supplied most of the T-cell counts and diversity seen one year after transplant. Roughly two months post-transplant, alpha-beta T cells reportedly originated from several hundred graft clones that had expanded.

A word on this clonotype: What it recognizes is unknown.

Trimming removed 8 bases at V and 3 bases at J, with 16 bases between. CDR3 size: 14 residues. Library preparation (for TCRbeta) was performed with unique molecular identifiers. TCRdb analysed the PCR reads with MiXCR anew, one entry per CDR3 protein. The top ten hold 5% of the sample, which has hundreds of thousands of distinct CDR3 sequences, roughly 16% seen once. The sample consisted of PBMCs, mostly from graft donor cells, taken 360 days after TCRalphabeta/CD19-depleted stem cell transplant. The TCR originated in a male patient aged 5 to 17 who had a stem cell transplant for acute lymphoblastic leukemia, so the T cells may come from the graft donor. The chain uses TRBV12-3 or TRBV12-4 and TRBJ1-2, with unresolved D. Here the CDR3 DNA reads TGTGCCAGCGGATCCTATCTAGCAGACTATGGCTACACCTTC. Its translation is CASGSYLADYGYTF.